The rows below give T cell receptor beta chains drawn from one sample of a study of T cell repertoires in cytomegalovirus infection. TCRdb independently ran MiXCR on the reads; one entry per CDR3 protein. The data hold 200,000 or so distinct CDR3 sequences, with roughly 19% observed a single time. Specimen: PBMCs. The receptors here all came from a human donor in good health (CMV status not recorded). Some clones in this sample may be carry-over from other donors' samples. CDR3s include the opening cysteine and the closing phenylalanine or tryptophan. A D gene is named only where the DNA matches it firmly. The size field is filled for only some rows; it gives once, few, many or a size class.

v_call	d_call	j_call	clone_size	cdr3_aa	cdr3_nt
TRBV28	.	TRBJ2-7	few	CASSPTLILGREQYF	TGTGCCAGCAGCCCTACTCTGATTTTAGGCCGGGAGCAGTACTTC
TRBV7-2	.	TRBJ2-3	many	CASSSQGTDTQYF	TGTGCCAGCAGCTCACAAGGCACAGATACGCAGTATTTT
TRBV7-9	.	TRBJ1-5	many	CASSRGGANQPQHF	TGTGCCAGCAGCCGAGGCGGGGCGAATCAGCCCCAGCATTTT
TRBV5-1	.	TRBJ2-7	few	CASSLERSQRGEQYF	TGCGCCAGCAGCTTGGAGAGGAGCCAACGGGGCGAGCAGTACTTC
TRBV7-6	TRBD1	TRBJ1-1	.	CASSRGGGGTEAFF	TGTGCCAGCAGCCGAGGGGGCGGGGGCACTGAAGCTTTCTTT
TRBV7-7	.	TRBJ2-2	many	CASTGAPGELFF	TGTGCCAGCACTGGGGCTCCCGGGGAGCTGTTTTTT
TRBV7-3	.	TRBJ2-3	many	CASSFRGADTQYF	TGTGCCAGCAGCTTCAGAGGGGCAGATACGCAGTATTTT
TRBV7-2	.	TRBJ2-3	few	CASIPGPTKYTDTQYF	TGTGCCAGCATCCCGGGACCGACCAAATACACAGATACGCAGTATTTT
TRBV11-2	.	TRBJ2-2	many	CASSLVGAGELFF	TGTGCCAGCAGCTTAGTAGGCGCCGGGGAGCTGTTTTTT
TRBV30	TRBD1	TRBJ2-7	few	CALKKGARDEQYF	TGTGCCTTGAAAAAGGGGGCTCGGGACGAGCAGTACTTC
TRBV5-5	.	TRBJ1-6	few	CASSTAGTYNSPLHF	TGTGCCAGCAGCACCGCAGGGACCTATAATTCACCCCTCCACTTT
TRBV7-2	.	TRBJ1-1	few	CASSPYQAMNTEAFF	TGTGCCAGCAGCCCGTACCAAGCTATGAACACTGAAGCTTTCTTT
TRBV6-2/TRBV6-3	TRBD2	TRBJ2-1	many	CASSRLAGAYNEQFF	TGTGCCAGCAGTCGACTAGCGGGAGCCTACAATGAGCAGTTCTTC
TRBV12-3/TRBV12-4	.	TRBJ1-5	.	CASSLASWSENSNQPQHF	TGTGCCAGCAGTTTAGCGTCTTGGTCCGAGAATAGCAATCAGCCCCAGCATTTT
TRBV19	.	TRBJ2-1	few	CASGPRSNEQFF	TGTGCCAGTGGCCCTCGGAGCAATGAGCAGTTCTTC
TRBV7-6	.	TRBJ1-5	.	CASSSHSSNQPQHF	TGTGCCAGCAGCTCCCATAGTAGCAATCAGCCCCAGCATTTT
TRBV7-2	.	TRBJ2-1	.	CAGSLALHDPGRDEQFF	TGTGCCGGCAGCTTAGCCCTACACGACCCAGGCAGGGATGAGCAGTTCTTC
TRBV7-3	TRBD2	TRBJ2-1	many	CASSPPGLPYNEQFF	TGTGCCAGCAGCCCTCCGGGACTACCCTACAATGAGCAGTTCTTC
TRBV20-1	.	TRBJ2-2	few	CSAREQGGGELFF	TGCAGTGCTAGAGAGCAGGGCGGCGGGGAGCTGTTTTTT
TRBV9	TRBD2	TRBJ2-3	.	CASSVIGGGLTDTQYF	TGTGCCAGCAGCGTAATTGGCGGGGGACTCACAGATACGCAGTATTTT
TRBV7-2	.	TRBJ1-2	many	CASSLEIGDYGYTF	TGTGCCAGCAGCTTAGAGATAGGGGACTATGGCTACACCTTC
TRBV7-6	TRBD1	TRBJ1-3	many	CASSLDRGPSGNTIYF	TGTGCCAGCAGCCTCGACAGGGGGCCCTCTGGAAACACCATATATTTT
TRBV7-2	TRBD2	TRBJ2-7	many	CASSLVSGGAAYEQYF	TGTGCCAGCAGCTTAGTTTCCGGGGGGGCTGCGTACGAGCAGTACTTC
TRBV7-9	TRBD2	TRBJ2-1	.	CASSLARGRAYNEQFF	TGTGCCAGCAGCTTAGCGCGGGGGAGGGCCTACAATGAGCAGTTCTTC
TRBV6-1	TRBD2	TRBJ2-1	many	CASKRGTSGPYNEQFF	TGTGCCAGCAAGCGGGGCACTAGCGGTCCCTACAATGAGCAGTTCTTC
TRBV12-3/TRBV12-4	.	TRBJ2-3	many	CASGPGTRRDTQYF	TGTGCCAGCGGTCCCGGGACCCGGAGGGATACGCAGTATTTT
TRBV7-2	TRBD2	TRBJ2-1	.	CASSSPRAGGDEQFF	TGTGCCAGCAGCTCCCCCAGGGCGGGGGGGGATGAGCAGTTCTTC
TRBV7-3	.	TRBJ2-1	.	CASSSEVYNEQFF	TGTGCCAGCAGCTCGGAAGTATACAATGAGCAGTTCTTC
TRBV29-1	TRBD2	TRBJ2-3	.	CSVIPAGLTDTQYF	TGCAGCGTTATTCCAGCGGGGCTCACAGATACGCAGTATTTT
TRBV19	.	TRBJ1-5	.	CASTLGGQPQHF	TGTGCCAGTACCCTGGGGGGTCAGCCCCAGCATTTT
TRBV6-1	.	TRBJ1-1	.	CASNSPSTEAFF	TGTGCCAGCAACAGCCCAAGCACTGAAGCTTTCTTT
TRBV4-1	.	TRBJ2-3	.	CASSLSGLVDTDTQYF	TGCGCCAGCAGCCTGTCGGGACTCGTGGATACAGATACGCAGTATTTT
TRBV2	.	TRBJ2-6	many	CASSEGSPGANVLTF	TGTGCCAGCAGTGAAGGGTCCCCAGGGGCCAACGTCCTGACTTTC
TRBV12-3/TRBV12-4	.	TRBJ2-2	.	CASVTGSGELFF	TGTGCCAGTGTAACAGGGAGCGGGGAGCTGTTTTTT
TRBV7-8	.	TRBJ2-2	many	CASSLVRGVGTGELFF	TGTGCCAGCAGCTTAGTTAGGGGGGTAGGCACCGGGGAGCTGTTTTTT
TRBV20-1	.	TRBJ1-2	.	CSAIDRGHYGYTF	TGCAGTGCGATCGACCGGGGTCACTATGGCTACACCTTC
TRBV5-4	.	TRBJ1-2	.	CASSFGVPTNYGYTF	TGTGCCAGCAGCTTTGGGGTCCCGACAAACTATGGCTACACCTTC
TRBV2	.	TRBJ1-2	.	CASSEAGANYGYTF	TGTGCCAGCAGTGAAGCAGGGGCCAACTATGGCTACACCTTC
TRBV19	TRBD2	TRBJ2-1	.	CASSRTVAGGSGYNEQFF	TGTGCCAGTAGCCGCACGGTAGCGGGAGGATCGGGCTACAATGAGCAGTTCTTC
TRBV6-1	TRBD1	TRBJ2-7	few	CASRTGGTISYEQYF	TGTGCCAGCAGAACAGGGGGAACAATCTCCTACGAGCAGTACTTC
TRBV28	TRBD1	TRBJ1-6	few	CASSMGQLSYNSPLHF	TGTGCCAGCAGCATGGGACAGCTCTCCTATAATTCACCCCTCCACTTT
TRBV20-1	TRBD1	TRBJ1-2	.	CSAWDRGYGYTF	TGCAGTGCTTGGGACAGGGGGTATGGCTACACCTTC
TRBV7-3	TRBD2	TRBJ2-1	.	CASSSLGGGSHYNEQFF	TGTGCCAGCAGCTCCTTGGGGGGGGGAAGCCACTACAATGAGCAGTTCTTC
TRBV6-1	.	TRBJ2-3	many	CASRMKQGAADTQYF	TGTGCCAGCCGAATGAAACAGGGAGCGGCAGATACGCAGTATTTT
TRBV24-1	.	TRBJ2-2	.	CATSNRGLDTGELFF	TGTGCCACCAGTAACCGAGGCCTTGACACCGGGGAGCTGTTTTTT
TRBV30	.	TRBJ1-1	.	CAWSPAGNTDAFF	TGTGCCTGGTCACCGGCGGGGAACACTGATGCTTTCTTT
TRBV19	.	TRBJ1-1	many	CASSIDDGGLGTEAFF	TGTGCCAGTAGTATAGACGACGGGGGCCTGGGGACTGAAGCTTTCTTT
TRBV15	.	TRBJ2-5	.	CATSRDSWASYQETQYF	TGTGCCACCAGCAGAGATTCGTGGGCCAGCTATCAAGAGACCCAGTACTTC
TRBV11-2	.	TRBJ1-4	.	CASSTGTTINEKLFF	TGTGCCAGCAGCACCGGGACAACGATTAATGAAAAACTGTTTTTT
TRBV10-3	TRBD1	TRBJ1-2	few	CAISLGQGKDYTF	TGTGCCATCAGCCTAGGACAGGGGAAAGACTACACCTTC
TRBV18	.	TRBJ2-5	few	CASSPLQGPYQETQYF	TGTGCCAGCTCACCGCTGCAGGGGCCCTACCAAGAGACCCAGTACTTC
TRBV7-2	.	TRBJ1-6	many	CASSLGGDYSPLHF	TGTGCCAGCAGCTTAGGAGGGGACTATTCACCCCTCCACTTT
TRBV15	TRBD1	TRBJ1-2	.	CATSSGTGGNYGYTF	TGTGCCACCAGCAGTGGGACAGGGGGGAACTATGGCTACACCTTC